The entry below describes one T cell receptor (beta chain). This sample stems from a study of shared clonotypes between healthy human individuals. With 5 bases removed from V and 6 bases from J, the gap between germline ends came to 17 bases. In germline, CDR1 is SEHNR, CDR2 FQNEAQ (reference sequence). The CDR3 covers 14 residues. Repertoires were generated with immunoSEQ multiplex PCR, while TCRdb's copy carries only in-frame clones and drops some. The sample has approximately 2,000,000 clones; under 95% are singletons. This chain uses TRBV7-9 with TRBJ2-7; the D call may be TRBD1 or TRBD2 (5 bases each). Sequencing input: naive CD4+ T cells from PBMCs. The subset was: CD45RA+ positively selected. The receptor comes from a young man in good health. Some clones in this sample may be carry-over from other donors' samples. The CDR3 here is CASSRGTELGEQYF. For the CDR3, the DNA is TGTGCCAGCAGCAGAGGGACGGAGTTAGGCGAGCAGTACTTC.